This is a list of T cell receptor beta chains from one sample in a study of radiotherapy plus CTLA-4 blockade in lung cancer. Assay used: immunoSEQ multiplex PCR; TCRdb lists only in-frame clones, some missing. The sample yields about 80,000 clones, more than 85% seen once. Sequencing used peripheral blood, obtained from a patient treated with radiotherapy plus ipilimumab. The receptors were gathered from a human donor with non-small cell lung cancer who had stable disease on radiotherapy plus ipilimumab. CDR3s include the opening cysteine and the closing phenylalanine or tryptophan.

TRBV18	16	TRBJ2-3	CASSPPEGRKADTQYF
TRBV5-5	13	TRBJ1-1	CASSFFRNTEAFF
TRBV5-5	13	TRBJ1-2	CASSSGDNYGYTF
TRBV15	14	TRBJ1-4	CATSRVRGGEKLFF
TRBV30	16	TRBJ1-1	CAWSYSGRDRDTEAFF
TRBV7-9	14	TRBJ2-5	CASSPGTVGETQYF
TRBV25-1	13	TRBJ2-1	CASSGGGPNEQFF
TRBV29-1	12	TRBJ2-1	CSVASGSNEQFF
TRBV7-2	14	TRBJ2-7	CASSLGGGFYEQYF
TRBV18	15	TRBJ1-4	CASSPNVGNNEKLFF
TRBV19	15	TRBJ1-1	CASSHRGGTRTEAFF
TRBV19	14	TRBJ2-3	CASSSGPAPDTQYF
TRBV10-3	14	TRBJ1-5	CAISVAQTNQPQHF